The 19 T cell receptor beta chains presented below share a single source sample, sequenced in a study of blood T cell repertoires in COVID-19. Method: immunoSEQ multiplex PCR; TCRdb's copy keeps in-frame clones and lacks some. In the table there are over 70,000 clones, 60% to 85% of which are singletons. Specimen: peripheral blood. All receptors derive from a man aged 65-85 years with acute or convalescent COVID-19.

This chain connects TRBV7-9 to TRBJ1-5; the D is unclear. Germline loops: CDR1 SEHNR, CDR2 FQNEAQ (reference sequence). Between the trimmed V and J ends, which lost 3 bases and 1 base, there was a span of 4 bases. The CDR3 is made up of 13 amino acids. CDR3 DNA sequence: TGTGCCAGCAGCTTCTCGAGCAATCAGCCCCAGCATTTT. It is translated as CASSFSSNQPQHF. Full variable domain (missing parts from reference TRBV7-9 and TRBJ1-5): DTGVSQNPRHKITKRGQNVTFRCDPISEHNRLYWYRQTLGQGPEFLTYFQNEAQLEKSRLLSDRFSAERPKGSFSTLEIQRTEQGDSAMYLCASSFSSNQPQHFGDGTRLSIL.

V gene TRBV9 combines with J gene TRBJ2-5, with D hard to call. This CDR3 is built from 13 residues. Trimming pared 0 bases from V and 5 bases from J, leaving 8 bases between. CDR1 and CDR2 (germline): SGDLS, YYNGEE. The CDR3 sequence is CASSVEPRETQYF. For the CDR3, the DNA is TGTGCCAGCAGCGTAGAACCCAGGGAGACCCAGTACTTC. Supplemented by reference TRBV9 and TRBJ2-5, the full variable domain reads DSGVTQTPKHLITATGQRVTLRCSPRSGDLSVYWYQQSLDQGLQFLIQYYNGEERAKGNILERFSAQQFPDLHSELNLSSLELGDSALYFCASSVEPRETQYFGPGTRLLVL.

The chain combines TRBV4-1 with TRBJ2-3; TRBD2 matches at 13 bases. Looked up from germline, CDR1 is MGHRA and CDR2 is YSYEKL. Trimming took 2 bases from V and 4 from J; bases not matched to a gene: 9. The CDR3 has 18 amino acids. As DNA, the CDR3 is TGCGCCAGCAGCCAAACCCACACTAGCGGGGGGGCCTCAGATACGCAGTATTTT. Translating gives CASSQTHTSGGASDTQYF.

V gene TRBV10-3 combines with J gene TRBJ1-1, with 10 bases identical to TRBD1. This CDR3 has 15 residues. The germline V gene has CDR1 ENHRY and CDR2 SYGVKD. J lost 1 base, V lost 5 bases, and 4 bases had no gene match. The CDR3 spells CAISRTGGKNTEAFF. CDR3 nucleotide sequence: TGTGCCATCAGTCGGACAGGGGGGAAGAACACTGAAGCTTTCTTT.

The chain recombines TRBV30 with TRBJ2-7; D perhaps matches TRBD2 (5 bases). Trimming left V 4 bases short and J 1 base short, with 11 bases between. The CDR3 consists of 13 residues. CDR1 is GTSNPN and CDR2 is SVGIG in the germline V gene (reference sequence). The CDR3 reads CAWKAVSSYEQYV. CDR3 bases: TGTGCCTGGAAAGCGGTCTCATCCTACGAGCAGTACGTC.

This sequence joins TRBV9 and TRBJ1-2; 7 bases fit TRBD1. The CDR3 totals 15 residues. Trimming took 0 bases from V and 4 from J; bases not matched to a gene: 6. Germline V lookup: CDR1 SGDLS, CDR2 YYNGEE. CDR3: CASSVGTGPSYGYTF. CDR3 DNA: TGTGCCAGCAGCGTAGGGACAGGCCCCAGCTATGGCTACACCTTC.

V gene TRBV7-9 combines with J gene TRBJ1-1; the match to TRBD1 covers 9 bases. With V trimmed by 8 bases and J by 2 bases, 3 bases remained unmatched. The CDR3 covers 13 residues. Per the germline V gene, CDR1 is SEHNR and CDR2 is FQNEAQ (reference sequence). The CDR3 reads CASVDRGNTEAFF. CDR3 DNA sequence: TGTGCCAGCGTGGACAGGGGAAACACTGAAGCTTTCTTT.

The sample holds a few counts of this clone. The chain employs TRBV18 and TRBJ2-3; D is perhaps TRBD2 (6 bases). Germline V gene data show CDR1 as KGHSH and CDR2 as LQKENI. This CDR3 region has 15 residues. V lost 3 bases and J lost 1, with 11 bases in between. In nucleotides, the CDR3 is TGTGCCAGCTCACCTTTTGCTAGCGGCACAGATACGCAGTATTTT. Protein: CASSPFASGTDTQYF.

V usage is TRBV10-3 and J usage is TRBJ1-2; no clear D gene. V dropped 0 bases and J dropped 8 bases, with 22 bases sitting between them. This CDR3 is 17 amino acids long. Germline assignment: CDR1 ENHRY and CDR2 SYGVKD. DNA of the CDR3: TGTGCCATCAGTGAGTCAAGAACCCCAAAGAGGGTGGAAGGCTACACCTTC. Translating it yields CAISESRTPKRVEGYTF.

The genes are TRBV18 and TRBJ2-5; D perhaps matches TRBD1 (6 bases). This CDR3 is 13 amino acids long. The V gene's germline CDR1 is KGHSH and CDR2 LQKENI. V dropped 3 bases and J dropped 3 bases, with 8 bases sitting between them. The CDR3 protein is CASSPGTKETQYF. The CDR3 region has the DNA TGTGCCAGCTCACCGGGGACAAAAGAGACCCAGTACTTC. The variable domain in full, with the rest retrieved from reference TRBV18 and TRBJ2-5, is NAGVMQNPRHLVRRRGQEARLRCSPMKGHSHVYWYRQLPEEGLKFMVYLQKENIIDESGMPKERFSAEFPKEGPSILRIQQVVRGDSAAYFCASSPGTKETQYFGPGTRLLVL.

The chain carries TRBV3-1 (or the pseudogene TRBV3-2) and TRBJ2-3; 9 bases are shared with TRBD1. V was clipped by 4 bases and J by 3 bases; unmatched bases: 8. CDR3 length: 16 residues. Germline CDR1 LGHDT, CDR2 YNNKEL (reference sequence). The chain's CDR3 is CASSLYRGQGTDTQYF. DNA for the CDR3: TGTGCCAGCAGCCTTTACAGGGGGCAAGGTACAGATACGCAGTATTTT.

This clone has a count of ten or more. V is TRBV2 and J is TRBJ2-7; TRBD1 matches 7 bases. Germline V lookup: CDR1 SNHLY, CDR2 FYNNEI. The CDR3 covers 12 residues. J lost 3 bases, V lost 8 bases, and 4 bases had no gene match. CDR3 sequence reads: CASFTGVYEQYF. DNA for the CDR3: TGTGCCAGCTTCACAGGGGTCTACGAGCAGTACTTC.

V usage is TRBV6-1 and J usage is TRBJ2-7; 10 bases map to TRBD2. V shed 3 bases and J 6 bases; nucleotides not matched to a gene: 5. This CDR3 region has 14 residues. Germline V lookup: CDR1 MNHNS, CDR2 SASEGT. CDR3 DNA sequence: TGTGCCAGCAGTGATAGCGGGGGGCTTGGCGAGCAGTACTTC. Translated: CASSDSGGLGEQYF.

CDR3 nucleotide sequence: TGTGCCAGCAGCTTAGCCCGGGGGTCTGAAGCTTTCTTT. Translation: CASSLARGSEAFF. The chain has TRBV11-3 and TRBJ1-1, with D maybe TRBD1 (5 bases). The CDR3 extends over 13 amino acids. Germline CDR1 reads SGHNT; CDR2 reads YENEEA. V was trimmed by 1 base and J by 6 bases, leaving 9 bases between them.

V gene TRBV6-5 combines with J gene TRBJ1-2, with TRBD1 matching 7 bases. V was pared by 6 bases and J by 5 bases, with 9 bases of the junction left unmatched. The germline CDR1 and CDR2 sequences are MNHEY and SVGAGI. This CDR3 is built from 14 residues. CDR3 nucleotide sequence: TGTGCCAGCAGCCGATTCCGGGACAGTTATGGCTACACCTTC. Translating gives CASSRFRDSYGYTF.

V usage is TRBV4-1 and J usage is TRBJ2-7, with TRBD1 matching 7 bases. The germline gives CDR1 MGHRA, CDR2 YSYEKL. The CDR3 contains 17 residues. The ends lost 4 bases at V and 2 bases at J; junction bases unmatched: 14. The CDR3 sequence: CASSRTLGQERPYEQYF. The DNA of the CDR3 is TGCGCCAGCAGCCGAACACTAGGACAGGAGCGTCCCTACGAGCAGTACTTC.

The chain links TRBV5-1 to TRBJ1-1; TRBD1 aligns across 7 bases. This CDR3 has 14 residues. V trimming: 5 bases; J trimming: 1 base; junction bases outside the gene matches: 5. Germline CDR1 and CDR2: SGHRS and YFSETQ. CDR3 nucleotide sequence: TGCGCCAGCAGTTCCGGGACAGAGAACACTGAAGCTTTCTTT. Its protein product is CASSSGTENTEAFF.

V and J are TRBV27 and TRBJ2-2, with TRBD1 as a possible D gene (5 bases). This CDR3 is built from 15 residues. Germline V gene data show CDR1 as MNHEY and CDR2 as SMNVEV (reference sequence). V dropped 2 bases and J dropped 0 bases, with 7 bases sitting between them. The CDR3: CASSLKGPNTGELFF. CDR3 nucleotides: TGTGCCAGCAGTTTAAAGGGGCCGAACACCGGGGAGCTGTTTTTT.

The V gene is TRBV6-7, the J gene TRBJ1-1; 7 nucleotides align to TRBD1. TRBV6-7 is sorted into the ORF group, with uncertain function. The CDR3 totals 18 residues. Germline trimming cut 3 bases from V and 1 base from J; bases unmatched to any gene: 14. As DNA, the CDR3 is TGTGCCAGCAGTTATAGAGCGGCAGACAGGGACGAGAACACTGAAGCTTTCTTT. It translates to CASSYRAADRDENTEAFF.